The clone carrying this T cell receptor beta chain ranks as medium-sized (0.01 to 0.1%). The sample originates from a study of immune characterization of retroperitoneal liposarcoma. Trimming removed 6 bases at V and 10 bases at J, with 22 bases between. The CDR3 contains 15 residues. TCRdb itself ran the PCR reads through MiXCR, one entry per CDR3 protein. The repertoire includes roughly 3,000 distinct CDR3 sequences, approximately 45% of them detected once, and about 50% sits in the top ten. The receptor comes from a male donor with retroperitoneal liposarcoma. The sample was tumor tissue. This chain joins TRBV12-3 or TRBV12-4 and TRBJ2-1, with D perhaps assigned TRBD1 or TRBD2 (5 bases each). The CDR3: CASRHEGSPPYEQFF. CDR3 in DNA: TGTGCCAGCAGGCACGAGGGGTCCCCTCCCTACGAGCAGTTCTTC.